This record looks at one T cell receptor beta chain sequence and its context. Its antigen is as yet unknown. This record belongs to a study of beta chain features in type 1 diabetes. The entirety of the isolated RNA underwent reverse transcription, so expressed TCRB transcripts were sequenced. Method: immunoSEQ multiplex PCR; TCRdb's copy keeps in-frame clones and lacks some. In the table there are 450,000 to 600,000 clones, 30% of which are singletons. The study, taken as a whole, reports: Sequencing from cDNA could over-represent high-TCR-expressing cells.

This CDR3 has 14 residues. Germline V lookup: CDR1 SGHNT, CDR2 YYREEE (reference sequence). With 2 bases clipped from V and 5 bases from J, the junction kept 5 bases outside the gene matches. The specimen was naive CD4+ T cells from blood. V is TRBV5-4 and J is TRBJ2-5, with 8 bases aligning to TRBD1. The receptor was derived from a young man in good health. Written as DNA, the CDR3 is TGTGCCAGCAGCTTCGCAGGGGGCCAGGAGACCCAGTACTTC. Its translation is CASSFAGGQETQYF.